The TCR beta chain under discussion was sequenced for a study of tumor and adjacent non-tumor tissue in lung cancer. The library came from three nested PCR rounds adapted from ARM-PCR protocols. One entry per CDR3 protein, called by TCRdb with MiXCR from the multiplex PCR reads. This sample has fewer than 75,000 distinct CDR3 sequences, with 76% found just once. The template was RNA from unsorted bulk tissue. This non-tumor lung sample came from over 3 cm beyond the tumor edge. This CDR3 is 15 amino acids long. Germline CDR1 and CDR2: MGHRA and YSYEKL. With regard to this clonotype: At one end, the junction sequence differs from germline, possibly due to a read error.

This TCR was recovered from a man aged 60 to 75 with non-small cell lung cancer. This sequence joins TRBV4-1 and TRBJ2-1, with 16 bases lining up with TRBD2. Sequencing was done on a sample of distant non-tumor lung tissue. The CDR3 nucleotides read TGCGCCAGCATCCCGGGACTAGCGGGAGGGGTTGATCAGTTCTTT. Translating it yields CASIPGLAGGVDQFF.